This TCR beta chain was recovered during a study of identical twins. The CDR3 contains 16 residues. Germline CDR1 ENHRY, CDR2 SYGVKD. The V and J ends lost 2 bases and 0 bases respectively, with 14 bases between them. TCRdb reanalysed the 5' RACE reads using MiXCR and keeps one entry per CDR3 protein. Among 550,000 to 800,000 distinct CDR3 sequences listed, less than 9% were seen once. The table lists this clonotype with a few counts. These records were also assigned to another study, of yellow fever vaccine responses in identical twins.

The TCR originated in a woman younger than 35 in good health. The sequencing sample was made of PBMCs. V gene TRBV10-3 combines with J gene TRBJ2-7, with TRBD2 as a possible D gene (6 bases). CDR3 sequence (DNA): TGTGCCATCAGTGAGCAGACAAGGGACTTCTCCTACGAGCAGTACTTC. Translation: CAISEQTRDFSYEQYF.